Listed here are 17 T cell receptor beta chains from one sample, sequenced in a study of response to subunit inactivated influenza vaccine. MiXCR, run by TCRdb on the RT-PCR reads, gives a single entry per CDR3 protein. The data hold 500,000 to 750,000 distinct CDR3 sequences, with around 15% observed a single time. Sample: PBMCs from blood, taken 12 days after vaccination. These receptors all stem from a man between 45 and 60 years old who received an inactivated influenza vaccine.

This clonotype was observed a handful of times. The rearrangement uses TRBV12-3 or TRBV12-4 and TRBJ1-5; 8 nucleotides line up with TRBD1. CDR3 size: 15 residues. Trimming took 5 bases from V and 0 from J; bases not matched to a gene: 3. CDR3 DNA sequence: TGTGCCAGCAGTGAGGGACAGGTTAGCAATCAGCCCCAGCATTTT. It specifies CASSEGQVSNQPQHF.

V usage is TRBV9 and J usage is TRBJ2-2, with TRBD2 matching over 8 bases. With 7 bases clipped from V and 4 bases from J, the junction kept 9 bases outside the gene matches. There are 15 residues in the CDR3. The V gene's germline CDR1 is SGDLS and CDR2 YYNGEE. As DNA, the CDR3 is TGTGCCAGCTCCCGGGAGGGTATTCGCACCGGGGAGCTGTTTTTT. This sequence encodes CASSREGIRTGELFF.

This clonotype was recorded a few times. The V call is TRBV30, the J call TRBJ1-1, with D unresolved. The CDR3 loop spans 12 amino acids. Germline loops: CDR1 GTSNPN, CDR2 SVGIG (reference sequence). Trimming took off 2 bases at V and 3 bases at J, with 7 bases between the two ends. For the CDR3, the DNA is TGTGCCTGGAGTACTTCGGACACTGAAGCTTTCTTT. Translating gives CAWSTSDTEAFF.

This clonotype came up many times. V usage is TRBV7-9 and J usage is TRBJ2-5; D ambiguous. The CDR3 runs to 14 residues. Trimming removed 5 bases from V and 4 bases from J, with 14 bases in between. Germline values: CDR1 SEHNR, CDR2 FQNEAQ (reference sequence). The CDR3 is CASSHLRSTETQYF. In DNA, the CDR3 is TGTGCCAGCAGCCACCTCAGGTCGACAGAGACCCAGTACTTC. The variable domain in full, with the rest retrieved from reference TRBV7-9 and TRBJ2-5, is DTGVSQNPRHKITKRGQNVTFRCDPISEHNRLYWYRQTLGQGPEFLTYFQNEAQLEKSRLLSDRFSAERPKGSFSTLEIQRTEQGDSAMYLCASSHLRSTETQYFGPGTRLLVL.

The table lists this clonotype with a few counts. This rearrangement joins TRBV27 to TRBJ2-2; maybe TRBD2 (6 bases). There are 16 residues in the CDR3. Germline V lookup: CDR1 MNHEY, CDR2 SMNVEV (reference sequence). V lost 10 bases and J 7 bases, leaving 25 bases between the germline ends. The CDR3 region has the DNA TGTGCCACCAAATATGCGGCGGGGTCCCTCGGCGGGGAGCTGTTTTTT. Translated: CATKYAAGSLGGELFF.

The DNA of the CDR3 is TGTGCCAGCAGTCTTAAGGATAGCAATCAGCCCCAGCATTTT. Protein: CASSLKDSNQPQHF. J is TRBJ1-5 and V is TRBV12-3 or TRBV12-4; D unclear. The CDR3 extends over 14 amino acids. Trimming took off 5 bases at V and 0 bases at J, with 8 bases between the two ends.

Only one count was recorded for this clonotype. The gene calls are TRBV7-2 and TRBJ2-1; perhaps TRBD2 as D (6 bases). The V end was cut by 1 base, the J end by 8 bases, with 15 bases between. The length of the CDR3 is 15 residues. Per the germline V gene, CDR1 is SGHTA and CDR2 is FQGNSA. CDR3 nucleotides: TGTGCCAGCAGCTTAGGGGCTTCGGGACTGGATGAGCAGTTCTTC. It translates to CASSLGASGLDEQFF.

The table lists this clonotype with a few counts. The chain uses TRBV5-1 and TRBJ1-2; unclear D gene. V was clipped by 2 bases and J by 5 bases, with 22 bases between them. The CDR3 runs 17 residues. Germline loops: CDR1 SGHRS, CDR2 YFSETQ. CDR3 protein: CASSFLSSAGDRYGYTF. In DNA form, the CDR3 reads TGCGCCAGCAGCTTCCTAAGTTCGGCAGGCGATCGGTATGGCTACACCTTC.

This clonotype was observed a handful of times. This chain uses TRBV5-1 with TRBJ2-1; D possibly corresponds to TRBD2 (6 bases). From germline, CDR1 is SGHRS and CDR2 YFSETQ. This CDR3 is 15 amino acids long. With 0 bases removed from V and 7 bases from J, the gap between germline ends came to 14 bases. CDR3 residues: CASSLAGEPVNEQFF. In nucleotides, the CDR3 is TGCGCCAGCAGCTTGGCGGGGGAGCCTGTGAATGAGCAGTTCTTC.

This clonotype was recorded a few times. This chain links TRBV5-1 with TRBJ2-3, with D uncertain. This CDR3 has 16 residues. The V end was cut by 4 bases, the J end by 2 bases, with 17 bases between. Germline CDR1 is SGHRS and CDR2 is YFSETQ. For the CDR3, the DNA is TGCGCCAGCAGCCAAGGTTTCGGCGGCCTCACAGATACGCAGTATTTT. Protein product: CASSQGFGGLTDTQYF.

This clonotype was seen repeatedly, ten times or more. The chain has TRBV28 and TRBJ1-2; D remains ambiguous. CDR1 MDHEN and CDR2 SYDVKM come from the germline V gene. This CDR3 is 17 amino acids long. V lost 6 bases to trimming and J lost 0 bases, with 20 bases between them. The DNA of the CDR3 is TGTGCCAGCAGCCCTCCACCTATGGCAACCCCTAACTATGGCTACACCTTC. Residues: CASSPPPMATPNYGYTF.

The J gene is TRBJ2-5, the V gene TRBV6-2 or TRBV6-3; 8 nucleotides line up with TRBD2. V was clipped by 2 bases and J by 1 base; unmatched bases: 6. The CDR3 sequence is 16 residues long. Germline V gene lookup returns CDR1 MNHEY and CDR2 SVGEGT. The CDR3 bases are TGTGCCAGCAGTTACAGGAGCGGGGGCCCCCAAGAGACCCAGTACTTC. As protein: CASSYRSGGPQETQYF.

This clonotype was seen a handful of times. The chain recombines TRBV28 with TRBJ1-1; TRBD1 is a possible D gene (5 bases). CDR3 length: 14 amino acids. The V end lost 6 bases, the J end lost 2 bases, and 13 bases lay between the germline ends. Germline V lookup: CDR1 MDHEN, CDR2 SYDVKM. CDR3 DNA: TGTGCCAGCAGACCCCCCCAGGGAAACACTGAAGCTTTCTTT. Its translation is CASRPPQGNTEAFF.

V gene TRBV28 combines with J gene TRBJ2-1, with a tentative D call TRBD2 (5 bases). The CDR3 totals 14 residues. V gave up 2 bases and J gave up 2 bases, with 7 bases separating them. CDR1 and CDR2 (germline): MDHEN, SYDVKM. The CDR3 region is CASSLTAAYNEQFF. The CDR3 DNA is TGTGCCAGCAGTTTAACAGCGGCCTACAATGAGCAGTTCTTC.

This chain uses TRBV28 with TRBJ1-1, with TRBD1 identical over 8 bases. This CDR3 has 15 amino acids. The germline V gene has CDR1 MDHEN and CDR2 SYDVKM. V lost 7 bases and J lost 8; bases outside the gene matches: 15. CDR3 amino acids: CASKKTGRGRREAFF. The CDR3 DNA reads TGTGCCAGCAAAAAAACGGGCAGGGGGCGAAGGGAAGCTTTCTTT.

The chain links TRBV6-5 to TRBJ1-1; D gene uncertain. The ends were cut back, 6 bases at V and 0 bases at J, with 11 bases in the middle. Germline loops: CDR1 MNHEY, CDR2 SVGAGI. The CDR3 extends over 14 amino acids. CDR3 amino acids: CASSYKLLNTEAFF. The CDR3 coding sequence is TGTGCCAGCAGCTACAAGCTCCTGAACACTGAAGCTTTCTTT.

The chain carries TRBV28 and TRBJ2-7, with TRBD1 matching 7 bases. CDR3 length equals 15 residues. Germline V gene data show CDR1 as MDHEN and CDR2 as SYDVKM. J gave up 5 bases and V 1 base, and 8 bases lay outside the gene matches. The CDR3 sequence is CASSLLGQAPNEQYF. CDR3 nucleotides: TGTGCCAGCAGTTTATTAGGACAGGCCCCCAACGAGCAGTACTTC. Drawing the rest from reference TRBV28 and TRBJ2-7, the complete variable domain is DVKVTQSSRYLVKRTGEKVFLECVQDMDHENMFWYRQDPGLGLRLIYFSYDVKMKEKGDIPEGYSVSREKKERFSLILESASTNQTSMYLCASSLLGQAPNEQYFGPGTRLTVT.